These 16 T cell receptor beta chains originate from one sample sequenced in a study of OX40 agonist ivuxolimab in advanced cancers. Sequenced by immunoSEQ multiplex PCR; TCRdb stores in-frame clones only, minus some. The sample has roughly 70,000 clones; around 90% are singletons. The sample consisted of CD4+ or CD8+ T cells sorted from blood, taken in a trial of the OX40 agonist ivuxolimab. The receptors stem from an adult with an advanced solid tumor such as melanoma, head and neck, liver or kidney cancer.

Here the CDR3 reads CASSIPNEKLFF. CDR3 nucleotides: TGTGCCAGTAGTATCCCGAATGAAAAACTGTTTTTT. The chain recombines TRBV19 with TRBJ1-4; D remains unclear. V dropped 3 bases and J dropped 5 bases, with 4 bases sitting between them. Germline V gene sequence: CDR1 LNHDA, CDR2 SQIVND (reference sequence). The CDR3 has 12 amino acids.

This rearrangement joins TRBV28 to TRBJ1-5; D call uncertain. Trimming took 6 bases from V and 5 from J, leaving 8 bases between them. The V gene's germline CDR1 is MDHEN and CDR2 SYDVKM. The CDR3 is 12 amino acids. The CDR3 bases are TGTGCCAGCAGGGTGCTAGATCAGCCCCAGCATTTT. Translation: CASRVLDQPQHF.

The rearrangement links TRBV6-1 to TRBJ1-2; D is possibly TRBD1 (6 bases). CDR1 and CDR2 from the germline V gene are MNHNS and SASEGT. There are 12 residues in the CDR3. V lost 2 bases to trimming and J lost 8 bases, with 9 bases between them. CDR3 DNA sequence: TGTGCCAGCAGTGAAAGGGGGGCGGGCTACACCTTC. This encodes CASSERGAGYTF.

The rearrangement uses TRBV30 and TRBJ2-3; D is uncertain. Germline V gene sequence: CDR1 GTSNPN, CDR2 SVGIG (reference sequence). The CDR3 runs to 12 residues. With 6 bases removed from V and 2 bases from J, the gap between germline ends came to 9 bases. The CDR3 DNA sequence: TGTGCCTGTAGGAGACTCACAGATACGCAGTATTTT. The encoded protein is CACRRLTDTQYF.

J is TRBJ2-7 and V is TRBV7-2, with 9 positions matching TRBD2. J gave up 2 bases and V 2 bases, and 4 bases lay outside the gene matches. Germline assignment: CDR1 SGHTA and CDR2 FQGNSA. This CDR3 has 15 amino acids. The CDR3 DNA follows: TGTGCCAGCAGCTTAAGGGGCGGGAGGGCCTACGAGCAGTACTTC. It is translated as CASSLRGGRAYEQYF.

The chain recombines TRBV21-1 with TRBJ1-3; the table's D call, TRBD1, was not checked against the DNA. TRBV21-1 counts as a pseudogene. The length of the CDR3 is 18 residues. In nucleotides, the CDR3 is TGTGCCAGCAGCAAAGAGGGCCCCAGGGTAAACTCTGGAAACACCATATATTTT. Translated: CASSKEGPRVNSGNTIYF.

The chain carries TRBV5-5 and TRBJ2-7; D is uncertain. This CDR3 contains 13 residues. The germline V gene has CDR1 SGHKS and CDR2 YYEKEE (reference sequence). The V end lost 3 bases, the J end lost 1 base, and 8 bases lay between the germline ends. CDR3 residues: CASSSDVSYEQYF. CDR3 in DNA: TGTGCCAGCAGCTCGGACGTATCCTACGAGCAGTACTTC.

The chain recombines TRBV10-2 with TRBJ1-2; D is unresolved. V was trimmed by 4 bases and J by 4 bases, leaving 7 bases between them. Germline V CDR1 and CDR2: WSHSY, SAAADI. This CDR3 has 12 residues. CDR3: CASSGGIYGYTF. As DNA, the CDR3 is TGCGCCAGCAGTGGAGGGATCTATGGCTACACCTTC.

This chain links TRBV6-5 with TRBJ2-5; D is undetermined. Germline V gives CDR1 MNHEY, CDR2 SVGAGI. The V and J ends lost 0 bases and 5 bases respectively, with 7 bases between them. The CDR3 is 13 residues long. CDR3 residues: CASSYSGTETQYF. Here the CDR3 DNA reads TGTGCCAGCAGTTACTCGGGTACGGAGACCCAGTACTTC.

The rearrangement joins TRBV15 to TRBJ1-5; 7 nucleotides agree with TRBD1. Germline V gene lookup returns CDR1 LNHNV and CDR2 YYDKDF (reference sequence). The CDR3 is made up of 19 amino acids. V shed 1 base and J 0 bases; nucleotides not matched to a gene: 12. The CDR3 region has the DNA TGTGCCACCAGCAGAGTTTCAGGGGGGAGCGATTATAGCAATCAGCCCCAGCATTTT. It encodes CATSRVSGGSDYSNQPQHF.

The chain employs TRBV19 and TRBJ1-5; D unclear. Looked up from germline, CDR1 is LNHDA and CDR2 is SQIVND (reference sequence). There are 13 residues in the CDR3. The V and J ends lost 3 bases and 3 bases respectively, with 6 bases between them. The CDR3: CASSMSDNQPQHF. The CDR3 DNA reads TGTGCCAGTAGTATGTCAGACAATCAGCCCCAGCATTTT.

J is TRBJ2-1 and V is TRBV6-6; 11 bases are a match to TRBD1. V trimming: 2 bases; J trimming: 6 bases; junction bases outside the gene matches: 3. From germline, CDR1 is MNHNY and CDR2 SVGAGI (reference sequence). The CDR3 is 15 amino acids. CDR3 amino acids: CASSYGGTGGNEQFF. The CDR3 DNA reads TGTGCCAGCAGTTACGGAGGGACAGGGGGCAATGAGCAGTTCTTC.

The genes are TRBV29-1 and TRBJ2-2; TRBD2 agrees at 7 bases. V lost 7 bases and J lost 6; bases outside the gene matches: 5. This CDR3 region has 12 residues. Per germline, CDR1 SQVTM and CDR2 ANQGSEA. In nucleotides, the CDR3 is TGCAGCGGGGGAGGGAGTGCCGGGGAGCTGTTTTTT. Protein: CSGGGSAGELFF.

This chain uses TRBV15 with TRBJ1-4, with D unresolved. Between the trimmed V and J ends, which lost 0 bases and 4 bases, there was a span of 9 bases. Germline CDR1 LNHNV, CDR2 YYDKDF (reference sequence). This CDR3 comprises 15 residues. CDR3 in DNA: TGTGCCACCAGCAGAGATGGGGAGAGTAATGAAAAACTGTTTTTT. This gives the protein CATSRDGESNEKLFF.

V is TRBV5-1 and J is TRBJ1-1; D is undetermined. V gave up 3 bases and J gave up 1 base, with 13 bases separating them. From germline, CDR1 is SGHRS and CDR2 YFSETQ. The length of the CDR3 is 15 residues. CDR3 region: CASSWGSAENTEAFF. In nucleotides, the CDR3 is TGCGCCAGCAGCTGGGGATCCGCAGAGAACACTGAAGCTTTCTTT.

V usage is TRBV6-5 and J usage is TRBJ2-1, with a tentative D call TRBD2 (7 bases). The CDR3 is 14 amino acids. Between the trimmed V and J ends, which lost 7 bases and 12 bases, there was a span of 22 bases. In germline, CDR1 is MNHEY, CDR2 SVGAGI. The CDR3 region has the DNA TGTGCCAGCATCCAACAGAATTTTAGGGGGGGGCAGTTCTTC. This encodes CASIQQNFRGGQFF.